The source of this TCR beta chain is a study of technical replicates of blood from several donors. CDR1 and CDR2 from the germline V gene are PRHDT and FYEKMQ (reference sequence). The V segment lost 5 bases and the J segment 2 bases; nucleotides outside the gene matches: 3. The CDR3 is 14 amino acids. Sequencing used immunoSEQ multiplex PCR; TCRdb keeps in-frame clones, though not all of them. This table holds roughly 80,000 clones, 90% to 97% found once. The clonotype was recovered from a human donor in good health. The sample comprised T cells isolated from PBMCs. The chain links TRBV13 to TRBJ2-7; 10 nucleotides match TRBD2. The CDR3 is CASSPSGRAYEQYF. CDR3 bases: TGTGCCAGCAGCCCCAGCGGGAGGGCCTACGAGCAGTACTTC.